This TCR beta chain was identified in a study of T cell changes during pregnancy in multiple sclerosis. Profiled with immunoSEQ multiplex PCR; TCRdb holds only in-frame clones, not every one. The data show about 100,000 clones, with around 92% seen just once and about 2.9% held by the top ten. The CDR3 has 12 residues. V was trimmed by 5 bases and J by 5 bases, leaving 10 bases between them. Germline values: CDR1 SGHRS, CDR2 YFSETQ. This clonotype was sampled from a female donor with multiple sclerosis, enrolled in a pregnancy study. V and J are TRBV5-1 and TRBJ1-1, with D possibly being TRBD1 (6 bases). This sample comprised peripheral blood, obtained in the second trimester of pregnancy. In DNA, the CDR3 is TGCGCCAGCAGTTTCGACAGGACTGAAGCTTTCTTT. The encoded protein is CASSFDRTEAFF.